The 9 T cell receptor beta chains listed next were all sequenced from one sample in a study of blood T cell repertoires in COVID-19 (dated by TCRdb to the early 2020s). Libraries were prepared through the immunoSEQ multiplex PCR assay. The source is immuneACCESS, and TCRdb retained only in-frame sequences with V and J called. Part of the clones is not carried over; for the studies checked, unresolved V genes explain less than half of this, and the remainder is unexplained. The sample records 250,000 or so clones, around nine tenths of which are singletons. The ten most abundant clones make up 11% of the sample. The sample taken for sequencing was PBMCs or T cells enriched from blood (not recorded which). These receptors were taken from a man under 40 who had recovered from COVID-19.

The genes are TRBV6-6 and TRBJ1-2; 9 nucleotides match TRBD1. The V and J ends lost 7 bases and 5 bases, in that order; junction bases with no gene match: 14. Germline V gene sequence: CDR1 MNHNY, CDR2 SVGAGI (reference sequence). This CDR3 is built from 16 residues. In DNA, the CDR3 is TGTGCCAGCACTGGAGGGGGCAGAGGACAGGGGTATGGCTACACCTTC. As protein: CASTGGGRGQGYGYTF.

The rearrangement links TRBV27 to TRBJ1-2; 7 bases fit TRBD1. Trimming at V came to 3 bases and at J to 4 bases, leaving 8 bases not matched to a gene. Germline CDR1 MNHEY, CDR2 SMNVEV (reference sequence). The CDR3 contains 15 residues. Here the CDR3 DNA reads TGTGCCAGCAGTTTCCGGGACAGAGCAACCTATGGCTACACCTTC. Protein product: CASSFRDRATYGYTF.

V usage is TRBV2 and J usage is TRBJ1-2; D perhaps matches TRBD1 (5 bases). Trimming took off 8 bases at V and 5 bases at J, with 15 bases between the two ends. Germline assignment: CDR1 SNHLY and CDR2 FYNNEI. The CDR3 runs 13 residues. The CDR3 nucleotides read TGTGCCAGCGGACATCTTCTCCTATATGGCTACACCTTC. Its translation: CASGHLLLYGYTF.

V usage is TRBV7-9 and J usage is TRBJ2-1; the D gene is possibly TRBD1 (6 bases). Germline CDR1 SEHNR, CDR2 FQNEAQ (reference sequence). CDR3 size: 14 residues. Trimming took 8 bases from V and 8 from J, leaving 19 bases between them. CDR3 amino acids: CASPPLDSRDEQFF. CDR3 bases: TGTGCCAGCCCCCCCCTGGACAGCCGCGATGAGCAGTTCTTC.

This clone was recorded once. V usage is TRBV7-2 and J usage is TRBJ1-5; 9 nucleotides agree with TRBD1. V lost 5 bases and J lost 7; bases outside the gene matches: 12. The CDR3 consists of 16 residues. Germline V gives CDR1 SGHTA, CDR2 FQGNSA. The CDR3 bases are TGTGCCAGCAGCCGGCAAGGGACAGGGACGTCCCAGCCCCAGCATTTT. Amino acids: CASSRQGTGTSQPQHF.

This clone came up a few times. The chain's CDR3 is CASLSGTEAFF. In DNA form, the CDR3 reads TGTGCCAGCTTGTCGGGAACTGAAGCTTTCTTT. V is TRBV28 and J is TRBJ1-1; no reliable D call. Looked up from germline, CDR1 is MDHEN and CDR2 is SYDVKM. There are 11 residues in the CDR3. Trimming pared 8 bases from V and 5 bases from J, leaving 9 bases between.

This sequence joins TRBV5-1 and TRBJ1-1; D unclear. V was trimmed by 0 bases and J by 1 base, leaving 16 bases between them. The CDR3 contains 17 residues. Germline-derived CDR1 and CDR2 are SGHRS and YFSETQ. CDR3 region: CASSLAVFTDANTEAFF. The CDR3 nucleotides read TGCGCCAGCAGCTTGGCCGTATTCACAGACGCGAACACTGAAGCTTTCTTT.

The V gene is TRBV19, the J gene TRBJ1-2; TRBD1 matches at 8 bases. The CDR3 contains 18 residues. Per the germline V gene, CDR1 is LNHDA and CDR2 is SQIVND (reference sequence). The V segment lost 5 bases and the J segment 7 bases; nucleotides outside the gene matches: 21. This chain's CDR3 is CASSAIIPGQDSGSGYTF. The CDR3 nucleotides read TGTGCCAGTAGTGCAATTATTCCGGGACAGGACTCGGGCAGTGGCTACACCTTC.

V is TRBV19 and J is TRBJ1-4, with a tentative D call TRBD1 (5 bases). The CDR3 has 14 residues. Germline assignment: CDR1 LNHDA and CDR2 SQIVND (reference sequence). V lost 6 bases and J 0 bases, leaving 8 bases between the germline ends. DNA of the CDR3: TGTGCCAGTAGGGACACTGCAACTAATGAAAAACTGTTTTTT. Its translation is CASRDTATNEKLFF.